This T cell receptor (beta chain) was sequenced for a study of blood T cell repertoires in COVID-19. Study at large: Samples representing acute and convalescent COVID-19 were sourced from the United States, Italy and Spain.

The germline V gene encodes CDR1 SGHAT and CDR2 FQNNGV. V lost 5 bases and J 2 bases, leaving 19 bases between the germline ends. The length of the CDR3 is 16 residues. Study processing details: Reference gene primer amplification gave estimated nucleated cell counts. Libraries were prepared by immunoSEQ multiplex PCR; TCRdb keeps only in-frame clonotypes and omits some of them. The DNA was the basis for D and trimming; V, J and clone size are from that table. Of about 180,000 clones in the sample, 70% to 90% are singletons; the top ten hold roughly 3%. This TCR came from a man in his 60s with acute or convalescent COVID-19. The chain employs TRBV11-2 and TRBJ2-7, with D tentatively TRBD1 (6 bases). The sequencing sample was made of peripheral blood. The CDR3 protein is CASSQAKGVTTYEQYF. In DNA, the CDR3 is TGTGCCAGCAGCCAGGCCAAGGGGGTGACCACCTACGAGCAGTACTTC.